These 20 T cell receptor beta chains originate from one sample sequenced in a study of blood T cell repertoires in COVID-19. Sequencing was performed with immunoSEQ multiplex PCR; in TCRdb, only in-frame clones are kept and a portion is missing. The data show tens of thousands of clones, more than 75% seen once. Source material: peripheral blood. Receptor source: a woman older than 75 with active or convalescent COVID-19.

This clone was counted a single time. The chain is built from TRBV4-1 and TRBJ2-3, with TRBD2 matching 10 bases. This CDR3 comprises 15 residues. Trimming cost V 4 bases and J 9 bases; bases outside gene matches: 10. Germline V gene lookup returns CDR1 MGHRA and CDR2 YSYEKL. The CDR3 DNA reads TGCGCCAGCAGCCCCACGGCTAGCGGGAGCTTAACGCAGTATTTT. Protein sequence: CASSPTASGSLTQYF.

The chain combines TRBV4-3 with TRBJ2-1; D is perhaps TRBD2 (7 bases). Germline CDR1 and CDR2: LGHNA and YSLEER. There are 15 residues in the CDR3. Trimming took off 2 bases at V and 9 bases at J, with 17 bases between the two ends. CDR3 amino acids: CASSQRVGGLAEQFF. CDR3 coding DNA: TGCGCCAGCAGCCAAAGGGTGGGGGGGCTCGCTGAGCAGTTCTTC.

V gene TRBV6-5 combines with J gene TRBJ1-1, with D perhaps matching TRBD1 (6 bases). The CDR3 loop spans 13 amino acids. Germline CDR1 is MNHEY and CDR2 is SVGAGI. Trimming took 7 bases from V and 1 from J, leaving 10 bases between them. CDR3 protein: CASIRGANTEAFF. For the CDR3, the DNA is TGTGCCAGCATCCGGGGGGCGAACACTGAAGCTTTCTTT.

This chain joins TRBV2 and TRBJ1-3; D is uncertain. The germline V gene has CDR1 SNHLY and CDR2 FYNNEI. The CDR3 is made up of 15 amino acids. V lost 10 bases and J 1 base, leaving 17 bases between the germline ends. In DNA, the CDR3 is TGTGCCACCCAGCCCCCCACAGCATCTGGAAACACCATATATTTT. Translating it yields CATQPPTASGNTIYF.

This chain connects TRBV24-1 to TRBJ1-5; D may be TRBD1 (5 bases). CDR1 and CDR2 (germline): KGHDR, SFDVKD. This CDR3 spans 14 amino acids. The V and J ends lost 5 bases and 4 bases respectively, with 11 bases between them. The CDR3 spells CATSVAGGNQPQHF. The CDR3 DNA follows: TGTGCCACCAGTGTAGCCGGGGGTAATCAGCCCCAGCATTTT.

A remark on this clone: This CDR3 is also generated by other DNA sequences in the sample. The chain uses TRBV6-5 and TRBJ1-2; tentatively, D is TRBD1 (6 bases). This CDR3 contains 13 residues. CDR1 and CDR2 (germline): MNHEY, SVGAGI. Trimming shortened V by 2 bases and J by 5 bases, and 9 bases separated the two germline ends. CDR3 protein: CASSYGQIYGYTF. CDR3 bases: TGTGCCAGCAGTTACGGACAGATTTATGGCTACACCTTC.

Only a few counts were recorded for this clone. This chain uses TRBV5-1 with TRBJ1-2; TRBD1 matches at 8 bases. This CDR3 is 13 amino acids long. CDR1 is SGHRS and CDR2 is YFSETQ in the germline V gene. J was trimmed by 8 bases and V by 0 bases; bases with no gene match: 3. Here the CDR3 reads CASSLATGEGYTF. The CDR3 nucleotides are TGCGCCAGCAGCTTGGCGACAGGGGAAGGCTACACCTTC.

The chain recombines TRBV7-2 with TRBJ1-4, with a tentative D call TRBD1 (5 bases). From germline, CDR1 is SGHTA and CDR2 FQGNSA. V gave up 0 bases and J gave up 8 bases, with 10 bases separating them. The CDR3 extends over 14 amino acids. Here the CDR3 reads CASSLAARGEKLFF. Written as DNA, the CDR3 is TGTGCCAGCAGCTTAGCCGCCCGGGGGGAAAAACTGTTTTTT.

The gene calls are TRBV18 and TRBJ2-4, with D perhaps matching TRBD2 (6 bases). Trimming shortened V by 6 bases and J by 8 bases, and 17 bases separated the two germline ends. Germline CDR1 and CDR2: KGHSH and LQKENI. The CDR3 runs to 14 residues. DNA of the CDR3: TGTGCCAGCTCTACGGGAGTAGGGGAGGACATTCAGTACTTC. This encodes CASSTGVGEDIQYF.

This clone has just one count. The chain couples TRBV14 to TRBJ1-1; 8 bases match TRBD1. The V gene end was trimmed by 4 bases and the J gene end by 1 base; junction bases not matched to a gene: 8. Germline values: CDR1 SGHDN, CDR2 FVKESK. The length of the CDR3 is 16 residues. CDR3: CASSLRQGQANTEAFF. The CDR3 DNA sequence: TGTGCCAGCAGCCTACGACAGGGACAGGCGAACACTGAAGCTTTCTTT.

V is TRBV7-8 and J is TRBJ2-3; 11 bases are shared with TRBD2. Per the germline V gene, CDR1 is SGHVS and CDR2 is FQNEAQ. Trimming took 2 bases from V and 3 from J; bases not matched to a gene: 4. The CDR3 is 16 residues long. The CDR3 coding sequence is TGTGCCAGCAGCTTATTAGCGGGGGGGCGGACAGATACGCAGTATTTT. Translated, it gives CASSLLAGGRTDTQYF.

This chain links TRBV4-1 with TRBJ2-5; TRBD2 matches 11 bases. With 3 bases clipped from V and 6 bases from J, the junction kept 9 bases outside the gene matches. Germline CDR1 MGHRA, CDR2 YSYEKL. The CDR3 is 16 residues long. In DNA form, the CDR3 reads TGCGCCAGCAGCCAGGATAGCGGGGGGGCATGGAAGACCCAGTACTTC. Protein product: CASSQDSGGAWKTQYF.

The chain recombines TRBV6-6 with TRBJ1-1; D unresolved. The CDR3 is 13 amino acids. V was pared by 8 bases and J by 1 base, with 11 bases between. Germline CDR1 MNHNY, CDR2 SVGAGI (reference sequence). CDR3 sequence reads: CASYGRGNTEAFF. The CDR3 DNA reads TGTGCCAGCTATGGCAGAGGGAACACTGAAGCTTTCTTT.

This clone was observed a handful of times. This chain joins TRBV29-1 and TRBJ1-2; D gene unclear. The V and J ends lost 4 bases and 1 base respectively, with 7 bases between them. Germline CDR1 is SQVTM and CDR2 is ANQGSEA. The CDR3 has 12 residues. This chain's CDR3 is CSVGAINYGYTF. The CDR3 coding sequence is TGCAGCGTTGGGGCTATTAACTATGGCTACACCTTC. The variable domain in full, completed from reference TRBV29-1 and TRBJ1-2, reads SAVISQKPSRDICQRGTSLTIQCQVDSQVTMMFWYRQQPGQSLTLIATANQGSEATYESGFVIDKFPISRPNLTFSTLTVSNMSPEDSSIYLCSVGAINYGYTFGSGTRLTVV.

The chain has TRBV19 and TRBJ2-7, with D possibly being TRBD1 (5 bases). There are 13 residues in the CDR3. Germline V lookup: CDR1 LNHDA, CDR2 SQIVND (reference sequence). The ends were cut back, 4 bases at V and 5 bases at J, with 12 bases in the middle. The CDR3 bases are TGTGCCAGTAGTACAGGGCTCGAGGACGAGCAGTACTTC. Amino acids: CASSTGLEDEQYF.

The chain employs TRBV6-2 or TRBV6-3 and TRBJ1-6, with D possibly matching TRBD1 (5 bases). Germline CDR1 and CDR2: MNHEY and SVGEGT. The CDR3 runs 14 residues. Trimming pared 2 bases from V and 7 bases from J, leaving 9 bases between. CDR3 in amino acids: CASSYDSGNSPLHF. The CDR3 DNA reads as TGTGCCAGCAGTTACGACAGTGGGAATTCACCCCTCCACTTT.

The CDR3 nucleotides read TGTGCCAGTAGTATAGGTTCAGGACAGTCCCAAGAGACCCAGTACTTC. This gives the protein CASSIGSGQSQETQYF. This chain links TRBV19 with TRBJ2-5; weak D call: TRBD1 (6 bases). This CDR3 has 16 amino acids. Trimming stripped 1 base from V and 1 base from J, with 13 bases between. CDR1 LNHDA and CDR2 SQIVND come from the germline V gene (reference sequence).

CDR3 region: CSASVLLGSEQYF. In DNA form, the CDR3 reads TGCAGTGCTAGTGTCCTACTTGGTTCCGAGCAGTACTTC. The chain links TRBV20-1 to TRBJ2-7; D call uncertain. Between the trimmed V and J ends, which lost 3 bases and 6 bases, there was a span of 15 bases. Germline lookup yields CDR1 DFQATT and CDR2 SNEGSKA (reference sequence). The CDR3 contains 13 residues.

The chain joins TRBV27 to TRBJ1-5; 9 bases map to TRBD1. There are 14 residues in the CDR3. V lost 3 bases and J lost 5; bases outside the gene matches: 2. The V gene's germline CDR1 is MNHEY and CDR2 SMNVEV (reference sequence). For the CDR3, the DNA is TGTGCCAGCAGTTTGGGGACAGGGCATCAGCCCCAGCATTTT. It yields the protein CASSLGTGHQPQHF.

Only one count was recorded for this clone. The rearrangement joins TRBV6-2 or TRBV6-3 to TRBJ2-7; 9 bases match TRBD2. This CDR3 has 15 residues. Germline assignment: CDR1 MNHEY and CDR2 SVGEGT. The junction had 10 bases not matched to a gene; V was cut back by 3 bases and J by 7 bases. CDR3 sequence (DNA): TGTGCCAGCAGTTATCGGGCGGGGGGGCCGGTGGAGCAGTACTTC. Protein: CASSYRAGGPVEQYF.